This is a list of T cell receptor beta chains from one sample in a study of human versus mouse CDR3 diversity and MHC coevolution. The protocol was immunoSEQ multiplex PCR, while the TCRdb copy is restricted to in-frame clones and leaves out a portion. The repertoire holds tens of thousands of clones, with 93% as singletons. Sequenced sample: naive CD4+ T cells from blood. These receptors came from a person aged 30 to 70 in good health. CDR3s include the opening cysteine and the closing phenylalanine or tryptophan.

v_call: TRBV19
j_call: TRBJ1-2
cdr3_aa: CASSLGPQRDYGYTF

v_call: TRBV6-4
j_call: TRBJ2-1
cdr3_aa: CASSPDRGGLYNEQFF

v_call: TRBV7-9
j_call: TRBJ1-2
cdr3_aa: CASSLGQGDTF

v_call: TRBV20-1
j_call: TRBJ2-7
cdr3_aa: CSAKDLYEQYF

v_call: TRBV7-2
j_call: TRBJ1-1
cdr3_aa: CASSLFNQGINTEAFF

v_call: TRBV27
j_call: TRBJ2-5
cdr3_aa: CASSLSGQKSQYF

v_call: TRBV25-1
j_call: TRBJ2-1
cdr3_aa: CASSLGQAMQFF

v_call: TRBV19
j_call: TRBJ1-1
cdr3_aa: CASSIGEPNTEAFF

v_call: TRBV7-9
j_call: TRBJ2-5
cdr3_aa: CASSLGQGSGVETQYF

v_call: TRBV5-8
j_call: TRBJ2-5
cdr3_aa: CASSSRLAGAGETQYF

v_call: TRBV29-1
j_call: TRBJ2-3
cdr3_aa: CSVGVGGRGDTQYF

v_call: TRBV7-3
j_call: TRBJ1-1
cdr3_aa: CASSLLAPYNRTEAFF

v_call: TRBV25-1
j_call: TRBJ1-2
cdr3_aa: CATSRGYSNYGYTF

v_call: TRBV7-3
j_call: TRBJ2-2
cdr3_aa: CASSSTSGGAGTGELFF

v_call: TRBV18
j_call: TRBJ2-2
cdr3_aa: CASSPRQGAPNGELFF

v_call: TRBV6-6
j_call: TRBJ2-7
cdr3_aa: CASSYPDRGHEQYF

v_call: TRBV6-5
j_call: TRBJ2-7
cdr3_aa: CASSQTSDFLEQYF

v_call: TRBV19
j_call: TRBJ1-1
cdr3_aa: CATLYSPGRAFF

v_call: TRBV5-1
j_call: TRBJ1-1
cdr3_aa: CASSLRVGNTEAFF

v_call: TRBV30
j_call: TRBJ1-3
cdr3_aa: CAWTLSSGNTIYF

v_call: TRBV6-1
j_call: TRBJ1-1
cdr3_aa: CASSESGGYTEAFF

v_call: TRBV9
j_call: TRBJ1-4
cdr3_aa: CASGRGGTANEKLFF

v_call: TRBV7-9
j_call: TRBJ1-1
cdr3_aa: CASSKTSQDEAFF

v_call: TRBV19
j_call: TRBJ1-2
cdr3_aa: CASTDPPWSYGYTF

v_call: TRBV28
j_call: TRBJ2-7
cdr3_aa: CASSLTSRYEQYF

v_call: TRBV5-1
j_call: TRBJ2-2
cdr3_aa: CASSPLATGNTGELFF

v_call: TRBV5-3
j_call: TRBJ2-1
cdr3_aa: CARSRPPYRLAGNKDNEQFF

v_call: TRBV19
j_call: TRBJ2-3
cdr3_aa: CASRIGSVPDTQYF

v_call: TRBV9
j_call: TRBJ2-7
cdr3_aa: CASSVGPGGDEQYF

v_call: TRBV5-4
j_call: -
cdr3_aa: CASSLGQGAYEQYF

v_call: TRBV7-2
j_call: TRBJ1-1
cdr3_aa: CASSLVGKTNAEAFF

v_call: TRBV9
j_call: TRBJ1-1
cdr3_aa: CASSVVEGAGTEAFF

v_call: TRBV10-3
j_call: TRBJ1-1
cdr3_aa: CAISELGGAFF

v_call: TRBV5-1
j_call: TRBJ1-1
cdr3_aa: CASSSQGNTEAFF

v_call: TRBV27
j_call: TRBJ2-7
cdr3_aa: CASSSPGSSYEQYF

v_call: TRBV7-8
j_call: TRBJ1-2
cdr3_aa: CASSPRTGANFYGYTF

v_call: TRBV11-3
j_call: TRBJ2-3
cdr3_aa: CASSFELGRREATQYF

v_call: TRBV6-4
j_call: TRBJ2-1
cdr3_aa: CASSLGQGRDEQFF

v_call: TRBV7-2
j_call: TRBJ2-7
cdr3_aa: CASSQGGDYEQYF

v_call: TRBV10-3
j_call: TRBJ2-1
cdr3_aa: CAISESTRGAYNEQFF

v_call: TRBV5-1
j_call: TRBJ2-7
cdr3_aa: CASSSESINEQYF